Shown below are 24 T cell receptor beta chains from a single sample sequenced in a study of blood T cell repertoires in COVID-19. Using immunoSEQ multiplex PCR, the repertoire was profiled, and TCRdb retains in-frame clones only, with some absent. The sample lists around 500,000 clones; roughly 90% were seen once. The sample was PBMCs or T cells enriched from blood (not recorded which). The receptors come from a woman in her thirties or forties who had recovered from COVID-19.

The CDR3 loop is CASTTLRDRGDRANVLTF. CDR3 nucleotides: TGTGCCAGTACAACACTCCGGGACAGGGGGGATCGGGCCAACGTCCTGACTTTC. The chain is built from TRBV19 and TRBJ2-6, with 11 bases that match TRBD1. Germline V gene sequence: CDR1 LNHDA, CDR2 SQIVND (reference sequence). The V gene end was trimmed by 7 bases and the J gene end by 5 bases; junction bases not matched to a gene: 13. The CDR3 consists of 18 residues.

The chain couples TRBV7-9 to TRBJ2-7; 10 bases map to TRBD1. The J segment lost 0 bases and the V segment lost 4 bases, leaving 6 bases of the junction unmatched. Looked up from germline, CDR1 is SEHNR and CDR2 is FQNEAQ (reference sequence). The CDR3 totals 16 residues. The CDR3 loop is CASSYGQGGISYEQYF. DNA of the CDR3: TGTGCCAGCAGCTACGGACAGGGGGGGATCTCCTACGAGCAGTACTTC.

The rearrangement joins TRBV19 to TRBJ2-4; weak D call: TRBD1 (6 bases). V dropped 5 bases and J dropped 5 bases, with 10 bases sitting between them. Per germline, CDR1 LNHDA and CDR2 SQIVND (reference sequence). The CDR3 sequence is 13 residues long. The CDR3 reads CASSPGAQNIQYF. DNA of the CDR3: TGTGCCAGTAGTCCAGGGGCGCAAAACATTCAGTACTTC.

J is TRBJ1-5 and V is TRBV3-1 (or the pseudogene TRBV3-2), with a possible D match to TRBD1 (5 bases). The CDR3 is made up of 15 amino acids. The germline V gene has CDR1 LGHDT and CDR2 YNNKEL (reference sequence). The germline V and J ends were trimmed by 0 bases and 9 bases, with 15 bases remaining between them. The CDR3 bases are TGTGCCAGCAGCCAAGATCCAGGGTCTACGTGGCCCCAGCATTTT. Translated, it gives CASSQDPGSTWPQHF.

In nucleotides, the CDR3 is TGTGCCAGCAGAGCGGGAGGGAGCTATTCCTACAATGAGCAGTTCTTC. It encodes CASRAGGSYSYNEQFF. The gene calls are TRBV9 and TRBJ2-1; 10 bases are a match to TRBD2. V dropped 5 bases and J dropped 1; count of bases not matched to a gene: 6. The CDR3 covers 16 residues. Germline CDR1 SGDLS, CDR2 YYNGEE.

J is TRBJ1-3 and V is TRBV29-1; D is undetermined. Deletions cut 8 bases from V and 0 bases from J, with 20 bases between. Germline lookup yields CDR1 SQVTM and CDR2 ANQGSEA. The CDR3 extends over 16 amino acids. The CDR3 loop reads CSIGIGSGISGNTIYF. The CDR3 DNA reads TGCAGCATTGGAATCGGATCAGGCATCTCTGGAAACACCATATATTTT.

The rearrangement uses TRBV5-1 and TRBJ1-1, with a possible D match to TRBD1 (5 bases). This CDR3 has 15 residues. CDR1 SGHRS and CDR2 YFSETQ come from the germline V gene. Trimming removed 0 bases at V and 1 base at J, with 10 bases between. The CDR3: CASSLVSGQNTEAFF. As DNA, the CDR3 is TGCGCCAGCAGCTTGGTCTCAGGACAGAACACTGAAGCTTTCTTT.

This chain uses TRBV5-5 with TRBJ2-5; possibly TRBD1 for D (6 bases). The length of the CDR3 is 15 residues. Trimming shortened V by 4 bases and J by 5 bases, and 18 bases separated the two germline ends. Germline V lookup: CDR1 SGHKS, CDR2 YYEKEE (reference sequence). CDR3 in amino acids: CASSPPQGTGETQYF. CDR3 DNA: TGTGCCAGCAGCCCCCCACAGGGTACCGGCGAGACCCAGTACTTC.

The rearrangement joins TRBV24-1 to TRBJ2-2; 12 nucleotides line up with TRBD2. Germline V gene sequence: CDR1 KGHDR, CDR2 SFDVKD. J was trimmed by 3 bases and V by 3 bases; bases with no gene match: 4. CDR3 length: 17 residues. The CDR3 loop reads CATSDATSGGYTGELFF. CDR3 bases: TGTGCCACCAGTGATGCGACTAGCGGGGGTTACACCGGGGAGCTGTTTTTT.

The chain recombines TRBV19 with TRBJ1-1, with D maybe TRBD1 (6 bases). With 9 bases removed from V and 0 bases from J, the gap between germline ends came to 11 bases. Germline loops: CDR1 LNHDA, CDR2 SQIVND (reference sequence). The CDR3 runs to 13 residues. CDR3 protein: CASRDTMNTEAFF. Written as DNA, the CDR3 is TGTGCCAGCCGGGACACCATGAACACTGAAGCTTTCTTT.

The CDR3 coding sequence is TGTGCCAGCAGGTCGACAGGGGAAGGCACTGAAGCTTTCTTT. It is translated as CASRSTGEGTEAFF. The V and J genes are TRBV28 and TRBJ1-1, with 8 positions matching TRBD1. J gave up 4 bases and V 6 bases, and 7 bases lay outside the gene matches. This CDR3 comprises 14 residues. Per germline, CDR1 MDHEN and CDR2 SYDVKM.

This chain uses TRBV11-3 with TRBJ1-6; D gene ambiguous. The CDR3 is made up of 17 amino acids. The V gene lost 4 bases and the J gene lost 0 bases, with 13 bases spanning the gap. Germline V lookup: CDR1 SGHNT, CDR2 YENEEA. The CDR3 region has the DNA TGTGCCAGCAGCTCGGGAGTAGAGATCTCCTATAATTCACCCCTCCACTTT. Protein product: CASSSGVEISYNSPLHF.

This chain connects TRBV9 to TRBJ2-5; TRBD2 matches at 10 bases. Germline CDR1 is SGDLS and CDR2 is YYNGEE. The CDR3 runs 15 residues. The J segment lost 1 base and the V segment lost 4 bases, leaving 4 bases of the junction unmatched. Here the CDR3 reads CASSLSGRVQETQYF. CDR3 DNA: TGTGCCAGCAGCTTGAGCGGGAGGGTCCAAGAGACCCAGTACTTC.

In its sample, this clone was seen once. This chain links TRBV5-1 with TRBJ2-7; tentatively, D is TRBD1 (6 bases). Per the germline V gene, CDR1 is SGHRS and CDR2 is YFSETQ. Trimming stripped 7 bases from V and 0 bases from J, with 11 bases between. CDR3 size: 13 residues. This chain's CDR3 is CASSTGNSYEQYF. As DNA, the CDR3 is TGCGCCAGCTCGACAGGAAACTCCTACGAGCAGTACTTC.

CDR3 sequence reads: CASSPGLAGAGYNEQFF. For the CDR3, the DNA is TGTGCCAGCTCACCGGGACTAGCGGGAGCTGGCTACAATGAGCAGTTCTTC. This rearrangement joins TRBV18 to TRBJ2-1, with 14 bases that match TRBD2. Unmatched junction bases numbered 4, after V lost 3 bases and J lost 3 bases. The germline CDR1 and CDR2 sequences are KGHSH and LQKENI. The length of the CDR3 is 17 residues.

This chain connects TRBV11-2 to TRBJ2-4; D may be TRBD2 (6 bases). The ends were cut back, 5 bases at V and 2 bases at J, with 13 bases in the middle. The germline V gene has CDR1 SGHAT and CDR2 FQNNGV. The CDR3 loop spans 15 amino acids. The CDR3 reads CASSTPGSPKNIQYF. The CDR3 region has the DNA TGTGCCAGCAGCACCCCCGGGAGTCCCAAAAACATTCAGTACTTC.

This clone has a handful of counts. V gene TRBV23-1 combines with J gene TRBJ2-2; D uncertain. TRBV23-1 is treated as an ORF (open reading frame) with a function not yet certain. The CDR3 is 15 residues long. With 5 bases removed from V and 6 bases from J, the gap between germline ends came to 16 bases. CDR3 sequence: CASSYLLRGPGELFF. The CDR3 DNA sequence: TGCGCCAGCAGTTATCTCCTACGTGGGCCCGGGGAGCTGTTTTTT.

This chain links TRBV15 with TRBJ1-4, with TRBD1 matching 9 bases. Germline CDR1 is LNHNV and CDR2 is YYDKDF (reference sequence). The V gene end was trimmed by 0 bases and the J gene end by 1 base; junction bases not matched to a gene: 6. The CDR3 is 18 amino acids. The CDR3 sequence is CATSRDDRGRVTNEKLFF. Here the CDR3 DNA reads TGTGCCACCAGCAGAGACGACAGGGGGAGGGTAACTAATGAAAAACTGTTTTTT.

CDR3 DNA sequence: TGTGCCAGTAGTATATGGGGACAGATCAATCAGCCCCAGCATTTT. Translated, it gives CASSIWGQINQPQHF. V is TRBV19 and J is TRBJ1-5, with TRBD1 identical over 7 bases. Germline loops: CDR1 LNHDA, CDR2 SQIVND (reference sequence). Trimming cost V 2 bases and J 3 bases; bases outside gene matches: 4. This CDR3 has 15 residues.

This clone was counted once. This chain uses TRBV3-1 (or the pseudogene TRBV3-2) with TRBJ2-1, with TRBD2 as a possible D gene (6 bases). V lost 4 bases and J lost 3, with 16 bases in between. The V gene's germline CDR1 is LGHDT and CDR2 YNNKEL (reference sequence). The CDR3 totals 16 residues. The CDR3 DNA sequence: TGTGCCAGCAGCCCCGGAACGGGACTCTACTACAATGAGCAGTTCTTC. Amino acids: CASSPGTGLYYNEQFF.

The V and J genes are TRBV10-2 and TRBJ1-4; perhaps TRBD1 as D (6 bases). This CDR3 region has 14 residues. Germline lookup yields CDR1 WSHSY and CDR2 SAAADI. The ends were cut back, 3 bases at V and 3 bases at J, with 8 bases in the middle. The CDR3 loop is CASSEDRPNEKLFF. Written as DNA, the CDR3 is TGCGCCAGCAGTGAAGACAGGCCTAATGAAAAACTGTTTTTT.

The chain is built from TRBV7-2 and TRBJ2-6; 7 nucleotides match TRBD1. The CDR3 totals 15 residues. The V gene's germline CDR1 is SGHTA and CDR2 FQGNSA. The V and J ends lost 4 bases and 3 bases, in that order; junction bases with no gene match: 3. CDR3 sequence: CASSSTGVGANVLTF. DNA for the CDR3: TGTGCCAGCAGCTCTACAGGGGTTGGGGCCAACGTCCTGACTTTC.

The V gene is TRBV19, the J gene TRBJ2-7; a possible D gene is TRBD1 (6 bases). This CDR3 comprises 15 residues. The V gene lost 5 bases and the J gene lost 5 bases, with 19 bases spanning the gap. Germline CDR1 reads LNHDA; CDR2 reads SQIVND (reference sequence). The CDR3 is CASSYVRGSGDEQYF. CDR3 nucleotide sequence: TGTGCCAGTAGTTACGTCCGTGGGTCAGGGGACGAGCAGTACTTC.

V is TRBV29-1 and J is TRBJ1-5; D gene ambiguous. CDR3 length: 13 residues. V was cut by 6 bases and J by 0 bases, with 9 bases left in between. Germline V lookup: CDR1 SQVTM, CDR2 ANQGSEA. The CDR3 DNA follows: TGCAGCGTATCGCCGGGTAGCAATCAGCCCCAGCATTTT. It is translated as CSVSPGSNQPQHF.